A single sample is the source of the 6 T cell receptor beta chains below, sequenced in a study of regulatory T cells in long-lasting Graves disease (dated by TCRdb to about 2021). Libraries were prepared through multiplex PCR. Sequenced using an Illumina HiSeq 4000. iRepertoire HTBI primers and Arm-PCR amplification of CDR3 regions were used to construct TCR beta libraries. The public sequencing data were trimmed at Q25 with fastp and processed into clonotypes with MiXCR by TCRdb, which kept only in-frame beta chains. Each record represents a unique CDR3 protein, reported with the most common genes and DNA among its rows. This sample lists about 470,000 distinct CDR3 sequences; less than 25% were detected once. Together, the top ten hold about 7.8% of the sample. The label giving this sample's time point can be read as: persistent/refractory GD, antithyroid drugs over 5 years with positive TRAb. For both TCR sequencing and RNA sequencing, RNA was extracted from PBMCs in TRIzol.

This sample comprised peripheral blood mononuclear cells (PBMCs), obtained when the disease was refractory, from a patient treated with antithyroid drugs. The receptors shown here come from a female donor with Graves disease.

As to this clonotype: A much larger clone differs by one base, so this may be a read error. The chain has TRBV29-1 and TRBJ2-7; 11 bases are shared with TRBD2. The ends lost 6 bases at V and 4 bases at J; junction bases unmatched: 8. The CDR3 spans 14 residues. The V gene's germline CDR1 is SQVTM and CDR2 ANQGSEA. CDR3 residues: CSVITSGSTYEQYF. The CDR3 nucleotides are TGCAGCGTCATAACTAGCGGGAGTACTTACGAGCAGTACTTC.

This clonotype was counted between two and nine times. This chain uses TRBV29-1 with TRBJ2-7; TRBD2 matches at 10 bases. This CDR3 comprises 13 residues. The germline CDR1 and CDR2 sequences are SQVTM and ANQGSEA. V lost 3 bases and J lost 3; bases outside the gene matches: 2. The CDR3 DNA reads as TGCAGCGTTGAGGTAGCGGGAGGCTACGAGCAGTACTTC. As protein: CSVEVAGGYEQYF.

This clonotype was counted ten times or more. An end of the junction differs from the germline gene, which may be a read error. This sequence joins TRBV7-3 and TRBJ2-7, with a weak D call TRBD2 (6 bases). Germline V CDR1 and CDR2: SGHTA, FQGTGA. The CDR3 length is 12 residues. As DNA, the CDR3 is TGTGCCAGCAGCCCAACTGGGGGGACCATACACTTC. Its translation is CASSPTGGTIHF.

About this clonotype: A read error may produce the germline difference seen at one junction end. V usage is TRBV28 and J usage is TRBJ2-7, with 10 bases fitting TRBD1. The CDR3 covers 15 residues. CDR1 MDHEN and CDR2 SYDVKM come from the germline V gene. The CDR3 region has the DNA TGTGCCAGCAGCTCCCCAGGGACAGGGGACTACGAGCAGTGCTTC. Translated: CASSSPGTGDYEQCF.

This clonotype was counted many times. The chain has TRBV7-2 and TRBJ2-2; D uncertain. V was trimmed by 1 base and J by 7 bases, leaving 10 bases between them. This CDR3 has 14 residues. The germline V gene has CDR1 SGHTA and CDR2 FQGNSA. The CDR3 protein is CASSLVTGYGELFF. The CDR3 bases are TGTGCCAGCAGCTTAGTAACGGGTTACGGGGAGCTGTTTTTT.

The chain is built from TRBV6-1 and TRBJ2-3, with 8 bases aligning to TRBD2. CDR3 length equals 16 residues. Germline V gene lookup returns CDR1 MNHNS and CDR2 SASEGT. V lost 4 bases and J lost 6; bases outside the gene matches: 12. The CDR3 DNA reads as TGTGCCAGCAGTGCACCAGCGGGAGAGAGTTTGGATACGCAGTATTTT. This translates into CASSAPAGESLDTQYF.